This entry lists 12 T cell receptor beta chains sequenced from one sample in a study of control samples from healthy donors and cancer patients (dated by TCRdb to about 2020). The receptor library was made with the immunoSEQ multiplex PCR assay. Not all clones reach the TCRdb copy of this immuneACCESS table, which keeps in-frame sequences only. Checked studies attribute under half of the gap to unresolved V genes and leave the rest unexplained. In all, the sample holds about 61,000 clones, and roughly 89% of those were seen once. The top ten constitute 5.5% to 7% of the sample. Sequencing used PBMCs. All receptors derive from a man aged 60 to 69 with colorectal cancer.

This rearrangement joins TRBV7-9 to TRBJ2-6, with D possibly TRBD1 on 6 matching bases. This CDR3 is built from 17 residues. V dropped 6 bases and J dropped 1 base, with 16 bases sitting between them. Per germline, CDR1 SEHNR and CDR2 FQNEAQ (reference sequence). CDR3 in amino acids: CASSPTGANSGANVLTF. In nucleotides, the CDR3 is TGTGCCAGCAGTCCGACAGGAGCAAATTCTGGGGCCAACGTCCTGACTTTC.

This clone was counted only a few times. The gene calls are TRBV2 and TRBJ2-2, with unresolved D. In germline, CDR1 is SNHLY, CDR2 FYNNEI. The CDR3 sequence is 10 residues long. V was shortened by 2 bases and J by 13 bases, with 5 bases between the two germline ends. CDR3 region: CASSENPLFF. The CDR3 nucleotides are TGTGCCAGCAGTGAAAATCCGCTGTTTTTT.

The chain joins TRBV18 to TRBJ1-3; D gene uncertain. V was pared by 8 bases and J by 4 bases, with 15 bases between. This CDR3 has 14 amino acids. CDR1 and CDR2 from the germline V gene are KGHSH and LQKENI. The CDR3 spells CASPPLIGGNTIYF. CDR3 nucleotides: TGTGCCAGCCCGCCCTTGATAGGAGGAAACACCATATATTTT.

The CDR3 sequence: CASSTRTGGNTEAFF. The CDR3 DNA sequence: TGCGCCAGCAGCACCCGGACGGGGGGGAACACTGAAGCTTTCTTT. J is TRBJ1-1 and V is TRBV5-1; D possibly corresponds to TRBD1 (5 bases). Trimming left V 4 bases short and J 1 base short, with 14 bases between. The germline CDR1 and CDR2 sequences are SGHRS and YFSETQ. This CDR3 is built from 15 residues.

This chain uses TRBV7-2 with TRBJ1-1; tentatively, D is TRBD1 (6 bases). The germline CDR1 and CDR2 sequences are SGHTA and FQGNSA. This CDR3 is built from 17 residues. V shed 3 bases and J shed 2 bases, with 19 bases lying between them. The CDR3 spells CASSFWGGQGRNTEAFF. The CDR3, as DNA: TGTGCCAGCAGCTTTTGGGGGGGGCAGGGCCGAAACACTGAAGCTTTCTTT.

This chain connects TRBV30 to TRBJ1-1; the D gene is possibly TRBD1 (5 bases). The CDR3 is 12 amino acids. CDR1 is GTSNPN and CDR2 is SVGIG in the germline V gene (reference sequence). Trimming left V 3 bases short and J 6 bases short, with 11 bases between. The chain's CDR3 is CAWSPWGAEAFF. The DNA for the CDR3 is TGTGCCTGGAGCCCCTGGGGGGCTGAAGCTTTCTTT.

The genes are TRBV6-2 or TRBV6-3 and TRBJ2-5; TRBD1 matches 7 bases. There are 15 residues in the CDR3. J gave up 2 bases and V 2 bases, and 5 bases lay outside the gene matches. Germline lookup yields CDR1 MNHEY and CDR2 SVGEGT. The CDR3 spells CASSYRGREQETQYF. CDR3 DNA sequence: TGTGCCAGCAGTTACAGGGGGCGAGAGCAAGAGACCCAGTACTTC.

The rearrangement joins TRBV6-4 to TRBJ2-1; TRBD2 agrees at 10 bases. V was pared by 3 bases and J by 8 bases, with 7 bases of the junction left unmatched. The CDR3 loop spans 15 amino acids. Germline assignment: CDR1 MRHNA and CDR2 SNTAGT. The CDR3: CASSEGAGGPDEQFF. For the CDR3, the DNA is TGTGCCAGCAGTGAGGGAGCGGGGGGGCCGGATGAGCAGTTCTTC.

This clone has only a few counts. The chain recombines TRBV5-6 with TRBJ2-6; possible D gene TRBD1, 6 bases. CDR3 length equals 15 residues. Trimming stripped 2 bases from V and 2 bases from J, with 8 bases between. The germline V gene has CDR1 SGHDT and CDR2 YYEEEE. The CDR3 reads CASSFRQAGANVLTF. Written as DNA, the CDR3 is TGTGCCAGCAGCTTCCGACAGGCTGGGGCCAACGTCCTGACTTTC.

V and J are TRBV16 and TRBJ1-4; D remains ambiguous. Germline lookup yields CDR1 KGHSY and CDR2 FQNENV. The CDR3 has 13 residues. Trimming took 5 bases from V and 7 from J, leaving 11 bases between them. The CDR3 DNA reads as TGTGCCAGCAGCGTGGGAACGTTTGAAAAACTGTTTTTT. Translated: CASSVGTFEKLFF. The variable domain in full, with the rest retrieved from reference TRBV16 and TRBJ1-4, is GEEVAQTPKHLVRGEGQKAKLYCAPIKGHSYVFWYQQVLKNEFKFLISFQNENVFDETGMPKERFSAKCLPNSPCSLEIQATKLEDSAVYFCASSVGTFEKLFFGSGTQLSVL.

The V call is TRBV3-1 (or the pseudogene TRBV3-2), the J call TRBJ1-3; D not certain. Germline values: CDR1 LGHDT, CDR2 YNNKEL (reference sequence). The V end was cut by 1 base, the J end by 6 bases, with 13 bases between. The CDR3 runs 15 residues. CDR3 sequence reads: CASSQGLLWENTIYF. As DNA, the CDR3 is TGTGCCAGCAGCCAAGGCCTGCTCTGGGAAAACACCATATATTTT.

With regard to this clone: One end of the junction varies from germline; a read error may be responsible. This rearrangement joins TRBV19 to TRBJ1-1; D is ambiguous. The germline V gene has CDR1 LNHDA and CDR2 SQIVND (reference sequence). The CDR3 is made up of 14 amino acids. CDR3 coding DNA: TGTGCCAGTAGTATAGTTATTCCGAACGCTGAAGCTTTCTTT. Amino acid sequence: CASSIVIPNAEAFF.